This T cell receptor (beta chain) was documented in a study of T cells in localized non-small cell lung cancer. V gave up 2 bases and J gave up 10 bases, with 13 bases separating them. This CDR3 is built from 13 residues. Germline assignment: CDR1 SGHDT and CDR2 YYEEEE. Here immunoSEQ multiplex PCR was the method, and the copy in TCRdb shows in-frame clones only, minus some. The repertoire holds more than 45,000 clones, with 75% to 90% as singletons. This chain connects TRBV5-6 to TRBJ2-1; possible D gene TRBD2, 6 bases. The sequencing here drew on peripheral blood, taken before any cancer treatment. This receptor was obtained from a male donor aged 60 or over with stage III squamous cell lung carcinoma. CDR3 region: CASSFGSGEEQFF. The CDR3 bases are TGTGCCAGCAGCTTTGGTAGCGGAGAGGAGCAGTTCTTC.